Following are 11 T cell receptor beta chains from one sample sequenced in a study of CD8 T cells in ankylosing spondylitis. TCRdb processed the 5' RACE reads anew with MiXCR; each CDR3 protein has one entry. The data contain roughly 490,000 distinct CDR3 sequences, approximately 5.3% of them singletons. Antigens of these TCRs are unknown. Study conclusions and caveats: Roughly 8 highly homologous variants made up a TCR beta motif that seemed to typify ankylosing spondylitis blood.

The sequencing input was blood, either unsorted or a sorted T cell fraction (not recorded which). The receptors were sampled from a male donor with ankylosing spondylitis.

In this sample, this clonotype turned up many times. The genes are TRBV25-1 and TRBJ1-3; the D is unclear. Germline values: CDR1 MGHDK, CDR2 SYGVNS. The CDR3 covers 13 residues. Trimming removed 4 bases from V and 4 bases from J, with 8 bases in between. CDR3 DNA sequence: TGTGCCAGCAGTGTTTCGAACGGAAACACCATATATTTT. Translation gives CASSVSNGNTIYF. The complete variable domain, with remaining parts taken from reference TRBV25-1 and TRBJ1-3, reads EADIYQTPRYLVIGTGKKITLECSQTMGHDKMYWYQQDPGMELHLIHYSYGVNSTEKGDLSSESTVSRIRTEHFPLTLESARPSHTSQYLCASSVSNGNTIYFGEGSWLTVV.

This clonotype was detected a few times. The chain recombines TRBV5-1 with TRBJ2-5; 9 bases align to TRBD1. Trimming at V came to 4 bases and at J to 5 bases, leaving 12 bases not matched to a gene. The CDR3 runs 16 residues. Germline V gives CDR1 SGHRS, CDR2 YFSETQ. The CDR3 sequence: CASSEPTGTGMETQYF. The CDR3 DNA reads as TGCGCCAGCAGCGAGCCGACCGGGACAGGGATGGAGACCCAGTACTTC.

Only a few counts were recorded for this clonotype. The chain recombines TRBV5-4 with TRBJ2-1, with 10 bases identical to TRBD2. V lost 0 bases and J lost 0; bases outside the gene matches: 12. The CDR3 has 20 residues. The germline gives CDR1 SGHNT, CDR2 YYREEE (reference sequence). The CDR3 reads CASSLASTSGIYSSYNEQFF. DNA for the CDR3: TGTGCCAGCAGCTTGGCCTCAACTAGCGGGATCTACAGCTCCTACAATGAGCAGTTCTTC.

This clonotype was counted at least ten times. This chain connects TRBV2 to TRBJ2-1, with D perhaps matching TRBD2 (5 bases). With 2 bases removed from V and 5 bases from J, the gap between germline ends came to 10 bases. The CDR3 consists of 14 residues. Germline V CDR1 and CDR2: SNHLY, FYNNEI. The DNA for the CDR3 is TGTGCCAGCAGTGAATGGACTGGAAACAATGAGCAGTTCTTC. Translation gives CASSEWTGNNEQFF.

This clonotype was seen many times. The chain combines TRBV5-1 with TRBJ2-2, with TRBD1 matching 9 bases. The CDR3 covers 15 residues. The germline V gene encodes CDR1 SGHRS and CDR2 YFSETQ. V shed 0 bases, J shed 4 bases, and the junction held 1 base outside the gene matches. In DNA form, the CDR3 reads TGCGCCAGCAGCTTGGAACAGGGGGCCACCGGGGAGCTGTTTTTT. Protein product: CASSLEQGATGELFF.

There are many counts of this clonotype. The chain combines TRBV20-1 with TRBJ1-1, with 7 bases fitting TRBD1. V shed 1 base, J shed 5 bases, and the junction held 10 bases outside the gene matches. CDR1 is DFQATT, CDR2 SNEGSKA, per germline (reference sequence). The CDR3 totals 15 residues. The CDR3 bases are TGCAGTGCTAGAGGGTCACAGGGGCGATGGACTGAAGCTTTCTTT. It codes for CSARGSQGRWTEAFF.

Ten or more counts support this clonotype. This chain joins TRBV7-9 and TRBJ1-6; 8 bases are shared with TRBD1. V was pared by 2 bases and J by 10 bases, with 7 bases of the junction left unmatched. The CDR3 runs to 15 residues. Germline loops: CDR1 SEHNR, CDR2 FQNEAQ (reference sequence). CDR3 region: CASSLWTGRRSPLHF. DNA for the CDR3: TGTGCCAGCAGCTTATGGACAGGGAGGAGATCACCCCTCCACTTT.

This clonotype was observed many times. The genes are TRBV7-9 and TRBJ2-7, with 12 bases identical to TRBD1. This CDR3 spans 17 amino acids. Looked up from germline, CDR1 is SEHNR and CDR2 is FQNEAQ (reference sequence). Trimming at V came to 2 bases and at J to 9 bases, leaving 14 bases not matched to a gene. CDR3 loop: CASSLRVPGQGALVQYF. The CDR3 DNA sequence: TGTGCCAGCAGCTTACGAGTCCCGGGACAGGGGGCTTTGGTGCAGTACTTC.

The chain recombines TRBV20-1 with TRBJ2-1, with TRBD2 identical over 10 bases. The ends lost 1 base at V and 3 bases at J; junction bases unmatched: 12. Germline CDR1 DFQATT, CDR2 SNEGSKA (reference sequence). The CDR3 covers 18 residues. The CDR3: CSARVSLAGEGSYNEQFF. The CDR3 coding sequence is TGCAGTGCTAGAGTGTCGCTAGCGGGAGAAGGGAGCTACAATGAGCAGTTCTTC.

At least ten counts were recorded for this clonotype. V is TRBV7-2 and J is TRBJ2-4; D is ambiguous. From germline, CDR1 is SGHTA and CDR2 FQGNSA. V lost 5 bases, J lost 4 bases, and 9 bases lay in between. This CDR3 comprises 13 residues. The CDR3 DNA reads as TGTGCCAGCAGCCAGGATCCGAAAAACATTCAGTACTTC. This gives the protein CASSQDPKNIQYF.

This clonotype was counted at least ten times. The germline gene is not matched at one end of the junction; a read error may be the cause. V and J are TRBV5-1 and TRBJ2-1, with TRBD1 matching over 7 bases. The CDR3 totals 12 residues. Looked up from germline, CDR1 is SGHRS and CDR2 is YFSETQ. CDR3 DNA: TGCGCCAGCAGCCCAGGGACAGCTCAAGCGGTCTTC. Amino acid sequence: CASSPGTAQAVF.